These 2 T cell receptor beta chains were all obtained from the same sample, sequenced in a study of T-cell memory formation after mild COVID-19. TCRdb called the 5' RACE reads again in MiXCR, with one record for every CDR3 protein. The sample consists of about 180,000 distinct CDR3 sequences, less than 20% of them appearing once. Sequencing input: PBMCs or a T cell subset sorted from them (not recorded which). These receptors were taken from a man aged 18-30 years who had mild COVID-19 (a few samples of this study predate the infection). Cell type and time point are not known.

This clonotype appeared many times. The genes are TRBV25-1 and TRBJ2-3, with a possible D match to TRBD2 (6 bases). Trimming cost V 4 bases and J 6 bases, with 23 bases left between them. The CDR3 is 17 residues long. CDR1 is MGHDK and CDR2 is SYGVNS in the germline V gene. The CDR3 is CASSALAGRYVLDTQYF. CDR3 DNA: TGTGCCAGCAGTGCTTTGGCAGGGAGGTATGTTTTGGATACGCAGTATTTT.

The chain links TRBV3-1 to TRBJ2-3, with a weak D call TRBD2 (6 bases). The V and J ends lost 5 bases and 2 bases respectively, with 17 bases between them. Germline CDR1 and CDR2: LGHDT and YNNKEL (reference sequence). This CDR3 has 16 residues. The CDR3 spells CASSILGGDSTDTQYF. The CDR3 DNA reads TGTGCCAGCAGCATCCTCGGAGGGGACTCCACAGATACGCAGTATTTT.